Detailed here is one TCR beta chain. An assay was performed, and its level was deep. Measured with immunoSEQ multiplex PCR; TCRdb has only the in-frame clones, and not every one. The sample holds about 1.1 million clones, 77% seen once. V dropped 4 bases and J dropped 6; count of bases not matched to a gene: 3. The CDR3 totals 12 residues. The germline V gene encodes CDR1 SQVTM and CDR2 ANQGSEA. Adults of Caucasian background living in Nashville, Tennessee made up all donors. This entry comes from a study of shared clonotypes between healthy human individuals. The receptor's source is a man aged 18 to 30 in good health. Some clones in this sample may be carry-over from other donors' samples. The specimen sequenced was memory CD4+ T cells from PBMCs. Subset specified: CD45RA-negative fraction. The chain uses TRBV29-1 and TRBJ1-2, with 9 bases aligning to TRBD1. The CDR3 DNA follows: TGCAGCGTTGGCGGACAGGGGAATGGCTACACCTTC. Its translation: CSVGGQGNGYTF.